This T cell receptor beta chain was recorded in a study of T cell responses to AZD1222 COVID-19 vaccine (dated by TCRdb to the early 2020s). Some background on the complete study: TCR sequencing covered approximately 230 trial participants: 200 to 210 given two doses of AZD1222 and approximately 26 given two doses of MenACWY control vaccine. Trial participants were enrolled by age into 18-55, 56-69 and 70-plus year subgroups, with 148, 28 and 57 TCR-sequenced participants respectively.

The CDR3 regions of human TCRbeta chains were subjected to immunosequencing. In the paper's pipeline: Repertoire TCRs were checked for matches against a reference library of SARS-CoV-2-specific TCRs that had been generated using the MIRA antigen-specificity platform. Breadth was defined as the fraction of unique TCRs that were SARS-CoV-2-associated. Depth was defined as the fraction of total T cells that were SARS-CoV-2-associated. Using the MIRA data, each spike-specific TCR was mapped to the spike region that the TCR reacts to and placed in a CD4 or CD8 class. Log10-transformed breadth and depth values were compared by one-way ANOVA with Sidak's multiple comparisons tests. In TCRdb, the immuneACCESS table is reduced to in-frame sequences with V and J assigned. These tables do not hold every clone; where another copy was compared, an unresolved V gene accounts for under half, and the others remain unexplained. V, J and clone size derive from that table, while D and trimming were established from the DNA sequence. The sample table lists under 130,000 clones, roughly nine tenths of them with a count of one. Roughly 45% of the sample belongs to the ten largest clones.

General study outcomes and caveats: The 56-69-year group was small, and its depth increase did not reach significance, likely because of low power. CD4 TCRs associated with the vaccine covered the entire spike protein, and the dominant responses were in regions 160-218 and 743-854. After two AZD1222 doses, spike-specific TCR breadth and depth were significantly higher than at day 0 and than in MenACWY recipients. Conclusions about previously exposed vaccinees were limited because only a handful of AZD1222 recipients were SARS-CoV-2 seropositive at baseline. Most participants were white British and females outnumbered males, and the authors suggested that clonal diversity may have been underestimated. Nearly half of unique spike-specific TCRs reportedly recognized epitopes outside regions mutated in the B.1.351 and B.1.1.7 variants. Because no day 14 peak-response samples were available, the repertoires could be characterized only after the peak T cell response.

This clone showed up just once. Its antigen has not been determined. No much larger clonotype is one base removed from it; base qualities were not supplied. The time point label of this sample denotes: about 28 days (+/-7) after the second vaccine dose. AZD1222 recipients given second doses at about 4 weeks or at about 12 weeks were pooled, since spike-specific TCR depth and breadth were not found to differ between the two schedules. The vaccinee samples were drawn from two UK trials, COV001 and COV002, one of which was a single-blind randomized controlled phase 2/3 trial testing AZD1222 (ChAdOx1 nCoV-19) in healthy adults. For TCRbeta chain sequencing, PBMC samples were collected from trial participants at day 0 and at day 28 after the second dose. The material sequenced was peripheral blood, taken 28 days after the second AZD1222 dose. The TCR sequence derives from an adult who received the AZD1222 COVID-19 vaccine.

The CDR3 protein: CASSPRRVGGYTF. The DNA sequence is given as TGTGCCAGCAGTCCCCGACGGGTGGGGGGCTACACCTTC. This chain is built from TRBV27 and TRBJ1-2, with the D gene not confidently named. CDR1 and CDR2 were assigned from the germline V gene (reference sequence) as MNHEY and SMNVEV. Counted from cysteine to phenylalanine, this CDR3 has 13 amino acids. Left in the record is the CDR3 DNA by itself, 39 bases read in frame from the first base. V sheds 5 bases and J sheds 8 bases, leaving 15 bases between their ends.